These 25 T cell receptor beta chains were all obtained from the same sample, sequenced in a study of CD8 T cells in ankylosing spondylitis. Study conclusions and caveats: Roughly 8 highly homologous variants formed a TCR beta motif that appeared characteristic of ankylosing spondylitis blood.

For these receptors, no antigen is known. TCRdb re-analysed the 5' RACE reads in MiXCR, keeping a single row per CDR3 protein. The sample has 200,000 to 250,000 distinct CDR3 sequences; 18% are singletons. The sequencing input was blood, either unsorted or a sorted T cell fraction (not recorded which). Receptors originate from a male donor with ankylosing spondylitis.

The chain links TRBV7-2 to TRBJ2-7; D not certain. CDR3 size: 14 residues. Trimming left V 1 base short and J 4 bases short, with 11 bases between. Looked up from germline, CDR1 is SGHTA and CDR2 is FQGNSA. The CDR3 is CASSLGAGMYEQYF. The DNA for the CDR3 is TGTGCCAGCAGCTTAGGGGCAGGAATGTACGAGCAGTACTTC.

The chain is built from TRBV7-9 and TRBJ2-7, with D perhaps matching TRBD1 (6 bases). The CDR3 is 13 amino acids. V lost 3 bases, J lost 5 bases, and 11 bases lay in between. Germline V gives CDR1 SEHNR, CDR2 FQNEAQ (reference sequence). The CDR3 DNA reads as TGTGCCAGCAGCTTTACAGGGAACCACGAGCAGTACTTC. Amino acid sequence: CASSFTGNHEQYF.

Regarding this clonotype: Germline is not matched at one junction end, which may reflect a read error. The chain joins TRBV7-9 to TRBJ2-5, with D unclear. Germline values: CDR1 SEHNR, CDR2 FQNEAQ (reference sequence). There are 14 residues in the CDR3. The CDR3 nucleotides read TGTGCCAGCAGCTTAGTTGACGGGCAAGGGACCCAGTACTTC. It translates to CASSLVDGQGTQYF.

In this sample, this clonotype turned up a few times. This chain uses TRBV5-1 with TRBJ2-3; 10 positions match TRBD1. The CDR3 totals 14 residues. Germline-derived CDR1 and CDR2 are SGHRS and YFSETQ. Trimming at V came to 3 bases and at J to 6 bases, leaving 4 bases not matched to a gene. The CDR3 spells CASSSWTGGDTQYF. In nucleotides, the CDR3 is TGCGCCAGCAGCTCTTGGACAGGGGGTGATACGCAGTATTTT.

The sample holds a few counts of this clonotype. The chain uses TRBV19 and TRBJ2-7, with a tentative D call TRBD2 (5 bases). The V end was cut by 5 bases, the J end by 9 bases, with 11 bases between. CDR3 length equals 11 residues. Per germline, CDR1 LNHDA and CDR2 SQIVND (reference sequence). Written as DNA, the CDR3 is TGTGCCAGTAGTGATACACTAGGGCAGTACTTC. Its protein is CASSDTLGQYF.

This clonotype has only a few counts. The rearrangement uses TRBV5-1 and TRBJ1-1, with 8 bases identical to TRBD1. This CDR3 has 14 amino acids. The ends lost 7 bases at V and 1 base at J; junction bases unmatched: 6. CDR1 and CDR2 (germline): SGHRS, YFSETQ. The CDR3 spells CASRQGMGNTEAFF. The CDR3 DNA reads as TGCGCCAGCCGACAGGGGATGGGGAACACTGAAGCTTTCTTT. Together with reference TRBV5-1 and TRBJ1-1, the CDR3 gives the full variable domain: KAGVTQTPRYLIKTRGQQVTLSCSPISGHRSVSWYQQTPGQGLQFLFEYFSETQRNKGNFPGRFSGRQFSNSRSEMNVSTLELGDSALYLCASRQGMGNTEAFFGQGTRLTVV.

In this sample, this clonotype turned up a few times. V and J are TRBV7-9 and TRBJ1-1; D is perhaps TRBD1 (5 bases). Trimming took 5 bases from V and 4 from J, leaving 11 bases between them. Per germline, CDR1 SEHNR and CDR2 FQNEAQ (reference sequence). The CDR3 totals 13 residues. The CDR3 DNA is TGTGCCAGCAGCCAACCAGGGCGCACTGAAGCTTTCTTT. Its protein is CASSQPGRTEAFF.

CDR3 in amino acids: CASSYSTDRGLSGELFF. The CDR3 nucleotides are TGTGCCAGCAGTTACTCGACAGACAGGGGATTATCCGGGGAGCTGTTTTTT. The chain combines TRBV6-5 with TRBJ2-2; 8 bases agree with TRBD1. Germline-derived CDR1 and CDR2 are MNHEY and SVGAGI. This CDR3 is 17 amino acids long. Trimming removed 0 bases from V and 6 bases from J; junction bases left unmatched: 9.

This clonotype was counted between two and nine times. V and J are TRBV12-3 or TRBV12-4 and TRBJ2-1; D is undetermined. V was cut by 3 bases and J by 7 bases, with 4 bases left in between. The CDR3 runs 11 residues. The CDR3 is CASSFHNEQFF. The CDR3 coding sequence is TGTGCCAGCAGTTTTCATAATGAGCAGTTCTTC.

This clonotype was seen many times. This rearrangement joins TRBV20-1 to TRBJ2-1; D tentatively reads TRBD1 or TRBD2 (5 bases each). Germline CDR1 DFQATT, CDR2 SNEGSKA (reference sequence). Trimming left V 0 bases short and J 7 bases short, with 16 bases between. CDR3 length: 15 amino acids. CDR3 amino acids: CSARDLGVGGNEQFF. The CDR3 DNA follows: TGCAGTGCTAGAGATCTTGGCGTTGGGGGTAATGAGCAGTTCTTC.

This clonotype was picked up a small number of times. The chain couples TRBV29-1 to TRBJ1-2; D not resolved. This CDR3 is built from 13 residues. Per germline, CDR1 SQVTM and CDR2 ANQGSEA. Trimming left V 2 bases short and J 1 base short, with 8 bases between. CDR3 in amino acids: CSVEYPNNYGYTF. The CDR3 DNA reads as TGCAGCGTTGAATACCCCAATAACTATGGCTACACCTTC.

Comment on this clonotype: Relative to the germline gene, one junction end is altered; a read error may explain this. This chain uses TRBV4-2 with TRBJ2-2; D gene ambiguous. Per the germline V gene, CDR1 is LGHNA and CDR2 is YNFKEQ. The CDR3 consists of 13 residues. CDR3 in DNA: TGTGCCAGCAGCCAACCGAACACCTGGGAGCTGTTTTTT. Its translation is CASSQPNTWELFF.

This clonotype was recorded a few times. The chain has TRBV4-1 and TRBJ1-1; D is undetermined. Germline V gene sequence: CDR1 MGHRA, CDR2 YSYEKL. V lost 0 bases, J lost 2 bases, and 10 bases lay in between. This CDR3 comprises 15 residues. CDR3 sequence reads: CASSQDGGFNTEAFF. The CDR3, as DNA: TGCGCCAGCAGCCAAGATGGTGGATTCAACACTGAAGCTTTCTTT.

Only a few counts were recorded for this clonotype. This chain uses TRBV12-3 or TRBV12-4 with TRBJ1-2, with 10 bases lining up with TRBD1. The CDR3 totals 13 residues. V was clipped by 4 bases and J by 12 bases; unmatched bases: 8. The CDR3: CASSWAGQGQNTF. Written as DNA, the CDR3 is TGTGCCAGCAGTTGGGCGGGACAGGGGCAAAACACCTTC.

This rearrangement joins TRBV4-2 to TRBJ1-1; 7 bases line up with TRBD1. CDR3 length: 18 residues. Trimming removed 1 base from V and 1 base from J; junction bases left unmatched: 12. The germline V gene encodes CDR1 LGHNA and CDR2 YNFKEQ. The CDR3 is CASSQGRQGSPRNTEAFF. DNA of the CDR3: TGTGCCAGCAGCCAAGGGCGACAGGGAAGCCCTCGGAACACTGAAGCTTTCTTT.

This clonotype has only a few counts. The J gene is TRBJ2-1, the V gene TRBV5-1; TRBD2 agrees at 10 bases. Losses at the gene ends were 4 bases for V and 8 bases for J; bases not matched to a gene: 9. In germline, CDR1 is SGHRS, CDR2 YFSETQ. The length of the CDR3 is 15 residues. The DNA for the CDR3 is TGCGCCAGCAGCGAAACCGGGACTAGCGTTTATGAGCAGTTCTTC. Its protein is CASSETGTSVYEQFF.

The chain has TRBV7-8 and TRBJ1-1; D remains ambiguous. Germline V gene data show CDR1 as SGHVS and CDR2 as FQNEAQ. The CDR3 contains 13 residues. V was trimmed by 1 base and J by 7 bases, leaving 10 bases between them. CDR3 sequence (DNA): TGTGCCAGCAGCTTAGATTTTGTGGGTGAAGCTTTCTTT. It is translated as CASSLDFVGEAFF.

The J gene is TRBJ2-1, the V gene TRBV27; no clear D. Trimming removed 7 bases at V and 6 bases at J, with 10 bases between. This CDR3 contains 12 residues. Per the germline V gene, CDR1 is MNHEY and CDR2 is SMNVEV (reference sequence). In DNA, the CDR3 is TGTGCCAGCATCGGCGAGTTCAATGAGCAGTTCTTC. Protein sequence: CASIGEFNEQFF.

The chain carries TRBV27 and TRBJ2-2; D is ambiguous. The CDR3 runs 13 residues. V was clipped by 2 bases and J by 7 bases, with 8 bases between them. Germline V gene sequence: CDR1 MNHEY, CDR2 SMNVEV (reference sequence). The CDR3 spells CASSLGESGELFF. The CDR3 DNA reads as TGTGCCAGCAGTTTAGGGGAAAGCGGGGAGCTGTTTTTT.

In this sample, this clonotype turned up a few times. The V gene is TRBV29-1, the J gene TRBJ1-1; 11 bases line up with TRBD1. The CDR3 is 14 residues long. Germline V gene data show CDR1 as SQVTM and CDR2 as ANQGSEA. V was clipped by 4 bases and J by 4 bases; unmatched bases: 5. In nucleotides, the CDR3 is TGCAGCGTTGCATTTGGGACAGGGGGCACTGAAGCTTTCTTT. Amino acids: CSVAFGTGGTEAFF. The whole variable domain, remainder taken from reference TRBV29-1 and TRBJ1-1, is SAVISQKPSRDICQRGTSLTIQCQVDSQVTMMFWYRQQPGQSLTLIATANQGSEATYESGFVIDKFPISRPNLTFSTLTVSNMSPEDSSIYLCSVAFGTGGTEAFFGQGTRLTVV.

This clonotype was counted between two and nine times. The chain uses TRBV13 and TRBJ2-7; 7 bases are shared with TRBD2. V dropped 4 bases and J dropped 5; count of bases not matched to a gene: 5. CDR1 PRHDT and CDR2 FYEKMQ come from the germline V gene (reference sequence). CDR3 length: 13 residues. CDR3 nucleotides: TGTGCCAGCAGCTCCCCCGGGGGGAACGAGCAGTACTTC. It encodes CASSSPGGNEQYF.

This clonotype has ten or more counts. V and J are TRBV4-1 and TRBJ1-4; D is undetermined. The CDR3 has 15 residues. Germline CDR1 MGHRA, CDR2 YSYEKL. V lost 1 base to trimming and J lost 3 bases, with 9 bases between them. The DNA of the CDR3 is TGCGCCAGCAGCCAAGGATCCGGACCTAATGAAAAACTGTTTTTT. It encodes CASSQGSGPNEKLFF.

The chain combines TRBV15 with TRBJ2-3; D not certain. The germline gives CDR1 LNHNV, CDR2 YYDKDF (reference sequence). V was shortened by 0 bases and J by 0 bases, with 10 bases between the two germline ends. The CDR3 totals 16 residues. CDR3 region: CATSRDLASSTDTQYF. Here the CDR3 DNA reads TGTGCCACCAGCAGAGATCTCGCATCTAGCACAGATACGCAGTATTTT.

Many counts were recorded for this clonotype. This chain joins TRBV20-1 and TRBJ2-1, with 11 nucleotides matching TRBD2. The CDR3 consists of 18 residues. Germline V gives CDR1 DFQATT, CDR2 SNEGSKA (reference sequence). V shed 3 bases and J 2 bases; nucleotides not matched to a gene: 12. CDR3 region: CSASPGLAEEITYNEQFF. The CDR3 coding sequence is TGCAGTGCTAGTCCGGGACTAGCGGAAGAAATTACCTACAATGAGCAGTTCTTC.

This chain joins TRBV20-1 and TRBJ2-7; 9 bases are a match to TRBD2. Germline assignment: CDR1 DFQATT and CDR2 SNEGSKA (reference sequence). The J segment lost 3 bases and the V segment lost 2 bases, leaving 14 bases of the junction unmatched. The CDR3 runs 17 residues. The DNA for the CDR3 is TGCAGTGCTAGAACTAGCGGGCATCATTCCACCGGCTACGAGCAGTACTTC. It encodes CSARTSGHHSTGYEQYF.